The next 23 T cell receptor beta chains were all read from a single sample in a study of T cells in Graves' hyperthyroidism and ophthalmopathy. Amplification of TCR beta CDR3 regions was performed using RNA transcripts as template. Primed by the HTBI set, a first-round RT-PCR was run on the TCR CDR3. TCRdb processed the multiplex PCR reads anew with MiXCR; each CDR3 protein has one entry. The profile shows hundreds of thousands of distinct CDR3 sequences, 45% of them singletons. Sequencing used peripheral blood or thyroid tissue (not recorded which). The receptors derive from an adult man with Graves' disease, either hyperthyroidism or ophthalmopathy (not recorded which).

With regard to this clonotype: A read error may be the cause here, since a much bigger clone is one base away. The chain uses TRBV5-1 and TRBJ1-1; 10 bases line up with TRBD1. Trimming took 7 bases from V and 5 from J; bases not matched to a gene: 5. The CDR3 consists of 13 residues. Germline CDR1 SGHRS, CDR2 YFSETQ. CDR3 DNA sequence: TGCGCCAGCGGCTGGGACAGGGGAACTGAAGCTTTCTTT. This encodes CASGWDRGTEAFF.

In this sample, this clonotype turned up a few times. This CDR3 is CASSQGNTGVEGETQYF. In nucleotides, the CDR3 is TGTGCCAGCAGCCAAGGAAACACGGGAGTCGAGGGGGAGACCCAGTACTTC. The chain employs TRBV7-2 and TRBJ2-5; a possible D gene is TRBD2 (6 bases). Germline V CDR1 and CDR2: SGHTA, FQGNSA. This CDR3 contains 17 residues. V dropped 5 bases and J dropped 5 bases, with 24 bases sitting between them.

This chain's CDR3 is CSATPGGRNSYEQYF. The DNA of the CDR3 is TGCAGTGCTACTCCCGGTGGTAGGAATTCCTACGAGCAGTACTTC. V gene TRBV20-1 combines with J gene TRBJ2-7; D remains unclear. Looked up from germline, CDR1 is DFQATT and CDR2 is SNEGSKA (reference sequence). The CDR3 contains 15 residues. With 4 bases removed from V and 1 base from J, the gap between germline ends came to 17 bases.

The chain joins TRBV7-9 to TRBJ1-2, with a tentative D call TRBD1 (5 bases). The V end lost 1 base, the J end lost 10 bases, and 10 bases lay between the germline ends. The CDR3 totals 12 residues. Germline V gene lookup returns CDR1 SEHNR and CDR2 FQNEAQ (reference sequence). The CDR3 protein is CASSLDWDYYTF. The CDR3 DNA sequence: TGTGCCAGCAGCTTAGATTGGGACTACTACACCTTC. Supplemented by reference TRBV7-9 and TRBJ1-2, the full variable domain reads DTGVSQNPRHKITKRGQNVTFRCDPISEHNRLYWYRQTLGQGPEFLTYFQNEAQLEKSRLLSDRFSAERPKGSFSTLEIQRTEQGDSAMYLCASSLDWDYYTFGSGTRLTVV.

This clonotype was seen ten or more times. This chain links TRBV5-6 with TRBJ1-2; 9 bases agree with TRBD1. CDR1 SGHDT and CDR2 YYEEEE come from the germline V gene. V lost 5 bases, J lost 0 bases, and 5 bases stayed unmatched. CDR3 length: 15 residues. CDR3: CASRGQGSANYGYTF. DNA of the CDR3: TGTGCCAGCAGGGGACAGGGCTCAGCTAACTATGGCTACACCTTC.

V gene TRBV2 combines with J gene TRBJ1-5; 10 nucleotides line up with TRBD1. Germline V gene lookup returns CDR1 SNHLY and CDR2 FYNNEI. This CDR3 has 16 residues. After removal of 8 bases from V and 2 bases from J, the junction contained 9 bases not matched to a gene. The CDR3 sequence is CASCGTGVRGNQPQHF. The CDR3 DNA reads as TGTGCCAGCTGTGGGACAGGGGTCCGGGGCAATCAGCCCCAGCATTTT. The full variable domain, its missing parts supplied by reference TRBV2 and TRBJ1-5, is EPEVTQTPSHQVTQMGQEVILRCVPISNHLYFYWYRQILGQKVEFLVSFYNNEISEKSEIFDDQFSVERPDGSNFTLKIRSTKLEDSAMYFCASCGTGVRGNQPQHFGDGTRLSIL.

This clonotype turned up a few times. The genes are TRBV12-3 or TRBV12-4 and TRBJ2-7; 11 positions agree with TRBD1. V was pared by 7 bases and J by 6 bases, with 5 bases of the junction left unmatched. This CDR3 comprises 13 residues. CDR3 residues: CASIFGTGGEQYF. CDR3 sequence (DNA): TGTGCCAGCATCTTTGGGACAGGGGGCGAGCAGTACTTC.

The chain uses TRBV2 and TRBJ1-5; D not resolved. The germline gives CDR1 SNHLY, CDR2 FYNNEI. CDR3 length: 18 amino acids. V was shortened by 5 bases and J by 7 bases, with 27 bases between the two germline ends. CDR3 nucleotides: TGTGCCAGCAGTTCGGACCTCGGCCTCCTTTTAGGGAAACAGCCCCAGCATTTT. This sequence encodes CASSSDLGLLLGKQPQHF.

This clonotype has more than one count but fewer than ten. This chain links TRBV20-1 with TRBJ1-3; 8 nucleotides agree with TRBD1. The CDR3 sequence is 13 residues long. The ends lost 5 bases at V and 5 bases at J; junction bases unmatched: 5. Germline V lookup: CDR1 DFQATT, CDR2 SNEGSKA (reference sequence). The CDR3: CSAGQGGRNTIYF. The CDR3, as DNA: TGCAGTGCTGGACAGGGCGGTAGAAACACCATATATTTT.

This clonotype occurred a few times. This sequence joins TRBV7-2 and TRBJ1-4, with D perhaps matching TRBD1 (5 bases). The V end lost 5 bases, the J end lost 8 bases, and 21 bases lay between the germline ends. Germline-derived CDR1 and CDR2 are SGHTA and FQGNSA. There are 16 residues in the CDR3. CDR3 sequence reads: CASSHTEGSGREKLFF. CDR3 sequence (DNA): TGTGCCAGCAGCCATACCGAGGGGTCGGGGCGAGAAAAACTGTTTTTT.

This sequence joins TRBV7-2 and TRBJ1-2; no definite D call. Germline lookup yields CDR1 SGHTA and CDR2 FQGNSA. The CDR3 sequence is 13 residues long. With 2 bases removed from V and 4 bases from J, the gap between germline ends came to 8 bases. The CDR3 DNA sequence: TGTGCCAGCAGCTTAAACTCCCTCTATGGCTACACCTTC. Its translation is CASSLNSLYGYTF.

This clonotype was observed once. The J gene is TRBJ1-1, the V gene TRBV2; D unclear. Trimming took off 5 bases at V and 1 base at J, with 8 bases between the two ends. The germline gives CDR1 SNHLY, CDR2 FYNNEI. The CDR3 covers 13 residues. CDR3 in amino acids: CASSWWQNTEAFF. The CDR3 nucleotides read TGTGCCAGCAGTTGGTGGCAGAACACTGAAGCTTTCTTT.

The V gene is TRBV2, the J gene TRBJ2-7, with 10 bases identical to TRBD1. Germline V gene lookup returns CDR1 SNHLY and CDR2 FYNNEI. This CDR3 has 16 amino acids. J lost 11 bases, V lost 5 bases, and 18 bases had no gene match. In DNA, the CDR3 is TGTGCCAGCAGTCTCGCCGGGACAGGGGACCCCCTACGAGAGTACTTC. This codes for CASSLAGTGDPLREYF.

The chain joins TRBV25-1 to TRBJ1-1; a possible D gene is TRBD1 (5 bases). Trimming stripped 3 bases from V and 1 base from J, with 12 bases between. Germline V gene lookup returns CDR1 MGHDK and CDR2 SYGVNS. The CDR3 totals 15 residues. The CDR3 DNA reads as TGTGCCAGCAGTGATAAGAACAGGCCGAACACTGAAGCTTTCTTT. It yields the protein CASSDKNRPNTEAFF.

The chain recombines TRBV7-9 with TRBJ2-5; 9 bases match TRBD1. The ends lost 4 bases at V and 5 bases at J; junction bases unmatched: 14. CDR1 is SEHNR, CDR2 FQNEAQ, per germline (reference sequence). There are 17 residues in the CDR3. CDR3 coding DNA: TGTGCCAGCAGCTCCACCGGGACAGGGTCCGCCATGGAGACCCAGTACTTC. This codes for CASSSTGTGSAMETQYF.

This clonotype was recorded many times. The chain joins TRBV7-9 to TRBJ2-7, with D perhaps matching TRBD1 (5 bases). CDR3 length: 12 residues. Trimming took off 8 bases at V and 7 bases at J, with 15 bases between the two ends. The germline CDR1 and CDR2 sequences are SEHNR and FQNEAQ (reference sequence). CDR3 nucleotide sequence: TGTGCCAGCTCCGCCGCAGGGCGTGAGCAGTACTTC. Its protein is CASSAAGREQYF.

A word on this clonotype: This sequence may be a read error, since a much larger clone differs from it by one base. The rearrangement uses TRBV7-2 and TRBJ2-5; no firm D call. Germline values: CDR1 SGHTA, CDR2 FQGNSA. This CDR3 has 13 amino acids. V shed 7 bases and J shed 4 bases, with 13 bases lying between them. The CDR3 coding sequence is TGTGCCAGCATCATCAGTGTTCGAGAGACCCAGTACTTC. Its protein is CASIISVRETQYF.

This chain connects TRBV6-5 to TRBJ1-2, with a weak D call TRBD1 (6 bases). The CDR3 loop spans 14 amino acids. Germline values: CDR1 MNHEY, CDR2 SVGAGI. Deletions cut 6 bases from V and 4 bases from J, with 15 bases between. As DNA, the CDR3 is TGTGCCAGCAGGAAACAGGGTGGGACCTATGGCTACACCTTC. Its protein product is CASRKQGGTYGYTF.

This chain joins TRBV7-9 and TRBJ2-2; 7 positions agree with TRBD1. The CDR3 is 15 amino acids. V was pared by 5 bases and J by 4 bases, with 7 bases of the junction left unmatched. The germline V gene encodes CDR1 SEHNR and CDR2 FQNEAQ (reference sequence). Written as DNA, the CDR3 is TGTGCCAGCAGCCCTCACAGGGGCGGCACCGGGGAGCTGTTTTTT. Residues: CASSPHRGGTGELFF.

This clonotype appeared many times. The chain couples TRBV29-1 to TRBJ1-4, with no clear D. The CDR3 spans 14 residues. Between the trimmed V and J ends, which lost 5 bases and 0 bases, there was a span of 10 bases. Germline V gene data show CDR1 as SQVTM and CDR2 as ANQGSEA. The CDR3 nucleotides are TGCAGCGTTCGGCCGGGCTCAACTAATGAAAAACTGTTTTTT. Translated: CSVRPGSTNEKLFF.

In its sample, this clonotype was seen many times. The chain links TRBV7-2 to TRBJ1-2; no reliable D call. This CDR3 spans 14 amino acids. The V gene lost 8 bases and the J gene lost 4 bases, with 17 bases spanning the gap. In germline, CDR1 is SGHTA, CDR2 FQGNSA. CDR3: CASGRQSGLYGYTF. Written as DNA, the CDR3 is TGTGCCAGCGGCCGGCAGAGCGGTCTCTATGGCTACACCTTC.

In the case of this clonotype: A read error is likely, as this CDR3 ends without the conserved phenylalanine or tryptophan. It is unclear where the CDR3 begins or ends on the DNA, so no DNA is shown, and the CDR3 is as TCRdb lists it. CDR3 sequence: CSVERLAG. The J gene is TRBJ2-6, the V gene TRBV29-1; TRBD2 was called by the table and not checked on the DNA. The V gene's germline CDR1 is SQVTM and CDR2 ANQGSEA. The CDR3 totals 8 residues, both ends included.

The chain employs TRBV2 and TRBJ1-5, with D possibly being TRBD1 (5 bases). V was shortened by 8 bases and J by 1 base, with 15 bases between the two germline ends. CDR3 length: 15 amino acids. CDR1 is SNHLY, CDR2 FYNNEI, per germline. The CDR3, as DNA: TGTGCCAGCCTGAGGGCAGGGTCGAGCAATCAGCCCCAGCATTTT. Translation: CASLRAGSSNQPQHF.